A single sample is the source of the 2 T cell receptor beta chains below, sequenced in a study of blood T cell repertoires in COVID-19. This table comes from immunoSEQ multiplex PCR, and its TCRdb copy is limited to in-frame clones, with some not included. The profile shows about 430,000 clones, more than 70% of them singletons. The specimen was PBMCs or T cells enriched from blood (not recorded which). These receptors all stem from a woman aged 18-35 years who had been exposed to COVID-19.

The chain couples TRBV27 to TRBJ1-6; D may be TRBD1 (5 bases). The CDR3 is made up of 15 amino acids. CDR1 is MNHEY, CDR2 SMNVEV, per germline (reference sequence). The ends were cut back, 3 bases at V and 0 bases at J, with 6 bases in the middle. The CDR3, as DNA: TGTGCCAGCAGTTTCAGGGACTCCTATAATTCACCCCTCCACTTT. Translating it yields CASSFRDSYNSPLHF.

This clone was recorded once. The chain combines TRBV7-2 with TRBJ1-2; D gene unclear. With 1 base removed from V and 3 bases from J, the gap between germline ends came to 15 bases. There are 16 residues in the CDR3. From germline, CDR1 is SGHTA and CDR2 FQGNSA. The CDR3 region has the DNA TGTGCCAGCAGCTTAGGGAGCCGGGTAGAGGACTATGGCTACACCTTC. Protein: CASSLGSRVEDYGYTF.